This TCR beta chain emerged from a study of control samples from healthy donors and cancer patients. Clones were read by immunoSEQ multiplex PCR, and TCRdb kept only the in-frame ones, dropping some. The table shows 150,000 to 200,000 clones, with 85% to 90% occurring only once. The CDR3 contains 14 residues. CDR1 SEHNR and CDR2 FQNEAQ come from the germline V gene (reference sequence). Trimming cost V 5 bases and J 2 bases, with 12 bases left between them. Sequencing input: blood. This clonotype originated in a man aged 30 to 39 in good health. The chain is built from TRBV7-9 and TRBJ1-1, with D perhaps matching TRBD1 (5 bases). The CDR3, as DNA: TGTGCCAGCAGCCGAGTGGGGGGTAACACTGAAGCTTTCTTT. As protein: CASSRVGGNTEAFF.